This TCR beta chain was sequenced for a study of T cell repertoires in cytomegalovirus infection. Study-wide context: Both CMV infection and a matching HLA type were indicated by public TCR beta signatures. Study outcomes and limitations: Predominance within the ex vivo response was attributable to HLA-C-restricted CMV-specific TCR beta clonotypes.

One entry per CDR3 protein results from TCRdb running MiXCR on the reads. The repertoire holds some 940,000 distinct CDR3 sequences, with 30% to 40% as singletons. At least ten counts were recorded for this clonotype. Its antigen is not known. Trimming cost V 5 bases and J 0 bases; bases outside gene matches: 4. CDR3 length: 15 residues. Germline V CDR1 and CDR2: MNHNS, SASEGT. The specimen comprised cultured CD8+ T cells from PBMCs, sampled from culture after CMV antigen stimulation. This sequence joins TRBV6-1 and TRBJ1-1, with 9 bases fitting TRBD1. The receptor was derived from a human donor in good health (CMV status not recorded). Some clones in this sample may be carry-over from other donors' samples. CDR3: CASSWDREVNTEAFF. CDR3 bases: TGTGCCAGCAGTTGGGACAGGGAGGTGAACACTGAAGCTTTCTTT.